The 4 T cell receptor beta chains in this list originate from one sample, sequenced in a study of blood T cells in healthy people across ages. Using a J-beta primer mix together with a sample-barcoded 5' primer, a second PCR was run for roughly 6 to 11 cycles. A single record per CDR3 protein comes from TCRdb applying MiXCR to the 5' RACE reads. This table has 700,000 or so distinct CDR3 sequences, roughly two fifths appearing once. Sequenced input: blood. The origin of the receptors is a man aged 80 or over in good health.

The chain has TRBV14 and TRBJ2-7, with D possibly TRBD1 on 8 matching bases. The CDR3 is made up of 14 amino acids. Between the trimmed V and J ends, which lost 1 base and 7 bases, there was a span of 14 bases. The germline CDR1 and CDR2 sequences are SGHDN and FVKESK. DNA for the CDR3: TGTGCCAGCAGCCAAGTGACAGGGGAGGGTGAGCAGTACTTC. Amino acid sequence: CASSQVTGEGEQYF.

In its sample, this clonotype was seen a few times. V usage is TRBV5-1 and J usage is TRBJ2-4; TRBD2 agrees at 8 bases. Germline-derived CDR1 and CDR2 are SGHRS and YFSETQ. The CDR3 covers 14 residues. J gave up 8 bases and V 4 bases, and 8 bases lay outside the gene matches. The CDR3 here is CASSPLAGTDIQYF. CDR3 DNA: TGCGCCAGCAGCCCATTAGCGGGAACTGACATTCAGTACTTC.

The chain uses TRBV7-2 and TRBJ1-3; D ambiguous. The length of the CDR3 is 13 residues. V lost 6 bases and J 6 bases, leaving 12 bases between the germline ends. CDR1 is SGHTA and CDR2 is FQGNSA in the germline V gene. The CDR3 is CASRSGFENTIYF. The CDR3 DNA reads TGTGCCAGCAGATCGGGGTTTGAAAACACCATATATTTT. Complete variable domain (other parts from reference TRBV7-2 and TRBJ1-3): GAGVSQSPSNKVTEKGKDVELRCDPISGHTALYWYRQSLGQGLEFLIYFQGNSAPDKSGLPSDRFSAERTGGSVSTLTIQRTQQEDSAVYLCASRSGFENTIYFGEGSWLTVV.

This clonotype was detected a few times. This rearrangement joins TRBV5-4 to TRBJ2-4, with D possibly matching TRBD2 (6 bases). V was pared by 3 bases and J by 5 bases, with 12 bases between. The CDR3 covers 14 residues. Germline V gene lookup returns CDR1 SGHNT and CDR2 YYREEE (reference sequence). For the CDR3, the DNA is TGTGCCAGCAGCTCGCATGGGGAGGAAAACATTCAGTACTTC. This sequence encodes CASSSHGEENIQYF.